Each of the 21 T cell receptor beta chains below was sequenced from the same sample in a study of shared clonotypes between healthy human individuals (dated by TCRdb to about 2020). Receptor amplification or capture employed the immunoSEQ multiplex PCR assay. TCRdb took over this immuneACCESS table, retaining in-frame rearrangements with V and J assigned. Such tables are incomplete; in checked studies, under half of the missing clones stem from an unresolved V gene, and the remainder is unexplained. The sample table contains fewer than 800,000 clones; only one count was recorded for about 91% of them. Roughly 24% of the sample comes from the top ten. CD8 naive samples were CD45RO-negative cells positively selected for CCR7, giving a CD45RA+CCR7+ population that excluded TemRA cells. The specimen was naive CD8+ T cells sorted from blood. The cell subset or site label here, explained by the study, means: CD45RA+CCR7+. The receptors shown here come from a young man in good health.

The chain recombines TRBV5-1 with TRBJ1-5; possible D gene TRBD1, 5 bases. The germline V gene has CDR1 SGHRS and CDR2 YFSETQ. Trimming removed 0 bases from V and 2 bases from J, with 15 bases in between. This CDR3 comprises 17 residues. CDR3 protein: CASSLAGVTGGNQPQHF. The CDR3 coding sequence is TGCGCCAGCAGCTTGGCCGGAGTAACAGGAGGCAATCAGCCCCAGCATTTT.

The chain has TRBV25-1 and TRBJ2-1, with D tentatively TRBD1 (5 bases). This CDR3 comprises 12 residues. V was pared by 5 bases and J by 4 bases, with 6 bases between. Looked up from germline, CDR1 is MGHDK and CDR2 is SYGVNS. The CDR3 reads CASSHRYNEQFF. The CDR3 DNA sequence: TGTGCCAGCAGTCACAGGTACAATGAGCAGTTCTTC.

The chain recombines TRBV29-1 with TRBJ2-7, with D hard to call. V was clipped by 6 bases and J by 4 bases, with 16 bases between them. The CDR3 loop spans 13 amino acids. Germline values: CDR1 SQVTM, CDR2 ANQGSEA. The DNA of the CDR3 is TGCAGCGTCAGGTCCGGAACAGATTACGAGCAGTACTTC. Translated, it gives CSVRSGTDYEQYF.

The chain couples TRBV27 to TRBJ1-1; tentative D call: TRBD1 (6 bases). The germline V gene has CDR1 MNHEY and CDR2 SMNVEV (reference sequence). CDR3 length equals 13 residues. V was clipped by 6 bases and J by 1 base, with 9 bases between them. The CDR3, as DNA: TGTGCCAGCAGGACAGGAGCGAACACTGAAGCTTTCTTT. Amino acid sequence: CASRTGANTEAFF.

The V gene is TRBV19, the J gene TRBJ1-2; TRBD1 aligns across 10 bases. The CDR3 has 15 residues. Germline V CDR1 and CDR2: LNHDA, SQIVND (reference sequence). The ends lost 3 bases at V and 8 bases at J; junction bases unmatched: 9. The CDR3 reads CASSMLPGTGVGYTF. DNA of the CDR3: TGTGCCAGTAGTATGCTGCCCGGGACAGGGGTCGGCTACACCTTC.

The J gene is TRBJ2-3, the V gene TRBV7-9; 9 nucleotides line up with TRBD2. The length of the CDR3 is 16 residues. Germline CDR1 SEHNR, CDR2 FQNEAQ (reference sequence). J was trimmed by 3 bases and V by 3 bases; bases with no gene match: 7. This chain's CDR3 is CASSLLAGDFTDTQYF. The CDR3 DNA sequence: TGTGCCAGCAGCTTGTTAGCGGGAGATTTTACAGATACGCAGTATTTT.

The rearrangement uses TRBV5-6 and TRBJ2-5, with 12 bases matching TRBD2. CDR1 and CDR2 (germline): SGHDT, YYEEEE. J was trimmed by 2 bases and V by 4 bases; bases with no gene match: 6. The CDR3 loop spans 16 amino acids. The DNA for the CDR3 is TGTGCCAGCAGCACCGGGACTAGCGGGTTACAAGAGACCCAGTACTTC. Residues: CASSTGTSGLQETQYF. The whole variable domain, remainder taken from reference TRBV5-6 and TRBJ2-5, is DAGVTQSPTHLIKTRGQQVTLRCSPKSGHDTVSWYQQALGQGPQFIFQYYEEEERQRGNFPDRFSGHQFPNYSSELNVNALLLGDSALYLCASSTGTSGLQETQYFGPGTRLLVL.

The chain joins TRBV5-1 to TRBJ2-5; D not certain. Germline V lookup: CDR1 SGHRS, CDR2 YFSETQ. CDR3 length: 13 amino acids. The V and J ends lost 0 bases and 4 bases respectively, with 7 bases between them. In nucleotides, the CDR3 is TGCGCCAGCAGCTTGGGGGCCCCAGAGACCCAGTACTTC. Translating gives CASSLGAPETQYF.

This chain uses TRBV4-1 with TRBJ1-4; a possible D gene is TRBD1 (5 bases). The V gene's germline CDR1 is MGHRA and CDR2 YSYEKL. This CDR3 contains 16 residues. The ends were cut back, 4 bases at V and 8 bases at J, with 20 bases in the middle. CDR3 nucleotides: TGCGCCAGCAGCCGACAAGAAGAGGGGTTTCGGGAAAAACTGTTTTTT. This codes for CASSRQEEGFREKLFF.

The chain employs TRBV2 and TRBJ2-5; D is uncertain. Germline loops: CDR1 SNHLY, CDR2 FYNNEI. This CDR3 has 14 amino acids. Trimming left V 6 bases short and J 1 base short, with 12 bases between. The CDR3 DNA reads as TGTGCCAGCAGCCCCCCGGACGGCCAAGAGACCCAGTACTTC. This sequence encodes CASSPPDGQETQYF.

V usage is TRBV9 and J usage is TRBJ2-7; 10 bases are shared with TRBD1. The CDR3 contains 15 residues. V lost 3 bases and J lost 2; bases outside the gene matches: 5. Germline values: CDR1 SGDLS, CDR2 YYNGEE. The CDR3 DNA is TGTGCCAGCAGCGAGAGAGACAGGGGGCCCTACGAGCAGTACTTC. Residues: CASSERDRGPYEQYF.

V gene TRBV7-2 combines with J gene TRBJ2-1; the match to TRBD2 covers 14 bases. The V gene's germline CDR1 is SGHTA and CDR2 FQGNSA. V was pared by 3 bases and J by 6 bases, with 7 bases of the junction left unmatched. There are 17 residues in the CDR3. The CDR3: CASSFLKGLAGGNEQFF. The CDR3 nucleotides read TGTGCCAGCAGCTTTTTAAAAGGACTAGCGGGGGGCAATGAGCAGTTCTTC.

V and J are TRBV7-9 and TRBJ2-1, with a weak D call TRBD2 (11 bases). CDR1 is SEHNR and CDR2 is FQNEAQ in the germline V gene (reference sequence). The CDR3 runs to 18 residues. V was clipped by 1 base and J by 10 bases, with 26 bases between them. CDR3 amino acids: CASSLVGQGLAGGLEQFF. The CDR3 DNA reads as TGTGCCAGCAGCTTAGTGGGACAGGGGCTAGCGGGAGGCCTAGAGCAGTTCTTC.

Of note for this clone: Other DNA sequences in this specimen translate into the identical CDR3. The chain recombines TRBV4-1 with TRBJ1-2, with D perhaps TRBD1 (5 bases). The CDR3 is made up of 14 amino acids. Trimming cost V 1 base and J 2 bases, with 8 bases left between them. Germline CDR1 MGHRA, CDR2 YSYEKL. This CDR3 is CASSQAQGNYGYTF. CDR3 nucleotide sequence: TGCGCCAGCAGCCAAGCCCAGGGAAACTATGGCTACACCTTC.

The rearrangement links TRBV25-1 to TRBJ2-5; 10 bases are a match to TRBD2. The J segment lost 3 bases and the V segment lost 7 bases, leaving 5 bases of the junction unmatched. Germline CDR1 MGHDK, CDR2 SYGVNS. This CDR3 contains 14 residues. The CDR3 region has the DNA TGTGCCAGCACCGGGACTAGCGTAGAAGAGACCCAGTACTTC. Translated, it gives CASTGTSVEETQYF.

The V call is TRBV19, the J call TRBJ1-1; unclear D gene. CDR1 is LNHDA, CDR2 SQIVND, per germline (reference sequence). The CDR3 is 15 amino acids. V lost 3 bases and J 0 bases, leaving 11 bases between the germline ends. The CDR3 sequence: CASSIEAGLNTEAFF. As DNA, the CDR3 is TGTGCCAGTAGTATCGAAGCAGGCTTGAACACTGAAGCTTTCTTT.

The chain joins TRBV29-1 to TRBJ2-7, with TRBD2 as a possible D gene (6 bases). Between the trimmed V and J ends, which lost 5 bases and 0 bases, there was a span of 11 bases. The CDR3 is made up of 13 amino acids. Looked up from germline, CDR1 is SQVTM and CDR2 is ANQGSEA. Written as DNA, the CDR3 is TGCAGCGTTCGGCTAGCGACCTCCTACGAGCAGTACTTC. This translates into CSVRLATSYEQYF.

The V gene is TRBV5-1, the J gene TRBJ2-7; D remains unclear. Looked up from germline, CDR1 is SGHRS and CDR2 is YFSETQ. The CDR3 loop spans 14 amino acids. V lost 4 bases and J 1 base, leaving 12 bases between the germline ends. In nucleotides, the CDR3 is TGCGCCAGCAGCCGCCACACAGAATCCTACGAGCAGTACTTC. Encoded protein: CASSRHTESYEQYF. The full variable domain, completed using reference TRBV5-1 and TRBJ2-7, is KAGVTQTPRYLIKTRGQQVTLSCSPISGHRSVSWYQQTPGQGLQFLFEYFSETQRNKGNFPGRFSGRQFSNSRSEMNVSTLELGDSALYLCASSRHTESYEQYFGPGTRLTVT.

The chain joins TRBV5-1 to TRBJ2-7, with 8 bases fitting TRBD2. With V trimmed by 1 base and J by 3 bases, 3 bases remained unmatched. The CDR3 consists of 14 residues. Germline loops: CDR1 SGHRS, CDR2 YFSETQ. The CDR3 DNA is TGCGCCAGCAGCTTGATGGGACTAGTCTACGAGCAGTACTTC. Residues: CASSLMGLVYEQYF.

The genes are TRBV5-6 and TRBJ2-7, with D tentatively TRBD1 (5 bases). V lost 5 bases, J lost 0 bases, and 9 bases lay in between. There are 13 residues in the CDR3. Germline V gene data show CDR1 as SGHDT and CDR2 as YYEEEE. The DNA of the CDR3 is TGTGCCAGCAGTAAGGGGTTCTCCTACGAGCAGTACTTC. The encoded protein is CASSKGFSYEQYF.

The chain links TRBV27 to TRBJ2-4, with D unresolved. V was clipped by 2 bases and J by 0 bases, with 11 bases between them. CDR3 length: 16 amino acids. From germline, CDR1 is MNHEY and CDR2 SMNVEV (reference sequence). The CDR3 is CASSLDGTLAKNIQYF. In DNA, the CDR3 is TGTGCCAGCAGTTTAGACGGAACGCTAGCCAAAAACATTCAGTACTTC.